This T cell receptor (beta chain) was captured by sequencing in a study of blood T cells in healthy people across ages. Study-level findings and limits: No one knew whether donors had CMV, which possibly confounded expanded clonotype changes.

With a J-beta primer mix and a sample-barcoded 5' primer, a second PCR ran roughly 7 to 11 cycles. A template-switch adaptor containing 12 random nucleotides labeled each cDNA molecule. In TCRdb, the 5' RACE reads were re-called with MiXCR into one record per CDR3 protein. The sample has roughly 800,000 distinct CDR3 sequences, more than 25% seen once. Samples each yielded at least 5 micrograms of total RNA. Only a few counts were recorded for this clonotype. Its specificity is not known. These data also formed part of another study, on T cells of mothers and their children. From that paper: Similar thymic selection effects on TCR recombination output appear in pairs, both related and unrelated.

This TCR was sampled from a boy younger than 18 in good health. The specimen sequenced was blood.

Written as DNA, the CDR3 is TGCGCCAGCAGCAAACGACTCTCTGGGGCCAACGTCCTGACTTTC. Its protein product is CASSKRLSGANVLTF. V is TRBV5-1 and J is TRBJ2-6; D not certain. CDR1 and CDR2 (germline): SGHRS, YFSETQ. Trimming removed 4 bases from V and 0 bases from J, with 8 bases in between. This CDR3 is 15 amino acids long.